The T cell receptor (beta chain) under discussion was sequenced for a study of blood T cell repertoires in COVID-19. The J segment lost 0 bases and the V segment lost 6 bases, leaving 7 bases of the junction unmatched. CDR1 LGHNT and CDR2 FRNRAP come from the germline V gene. CDR3 length: 15 amino acids. Assay: immunoSEQ multiplex PCR; the TCRdb copy retains only in-frame clones and omits some. The sample includes 65,000 or so clones, 75% to 90% of them seen just once. This chain uses TRBV12-5 with TRBJ1-1; the match to TRBD1 covers 7 bases. Sequencing was performed on peripheral blood. The TCR was taken from a man older than 75 with acute or convalescent COVID-19. CDR3 sequence (DNA): TGTGCTAGTGGCCATCGGGACAGTATGAACACTGAAGCTTTCTTT. Translation gives CASGHRDSMNTEAFF.